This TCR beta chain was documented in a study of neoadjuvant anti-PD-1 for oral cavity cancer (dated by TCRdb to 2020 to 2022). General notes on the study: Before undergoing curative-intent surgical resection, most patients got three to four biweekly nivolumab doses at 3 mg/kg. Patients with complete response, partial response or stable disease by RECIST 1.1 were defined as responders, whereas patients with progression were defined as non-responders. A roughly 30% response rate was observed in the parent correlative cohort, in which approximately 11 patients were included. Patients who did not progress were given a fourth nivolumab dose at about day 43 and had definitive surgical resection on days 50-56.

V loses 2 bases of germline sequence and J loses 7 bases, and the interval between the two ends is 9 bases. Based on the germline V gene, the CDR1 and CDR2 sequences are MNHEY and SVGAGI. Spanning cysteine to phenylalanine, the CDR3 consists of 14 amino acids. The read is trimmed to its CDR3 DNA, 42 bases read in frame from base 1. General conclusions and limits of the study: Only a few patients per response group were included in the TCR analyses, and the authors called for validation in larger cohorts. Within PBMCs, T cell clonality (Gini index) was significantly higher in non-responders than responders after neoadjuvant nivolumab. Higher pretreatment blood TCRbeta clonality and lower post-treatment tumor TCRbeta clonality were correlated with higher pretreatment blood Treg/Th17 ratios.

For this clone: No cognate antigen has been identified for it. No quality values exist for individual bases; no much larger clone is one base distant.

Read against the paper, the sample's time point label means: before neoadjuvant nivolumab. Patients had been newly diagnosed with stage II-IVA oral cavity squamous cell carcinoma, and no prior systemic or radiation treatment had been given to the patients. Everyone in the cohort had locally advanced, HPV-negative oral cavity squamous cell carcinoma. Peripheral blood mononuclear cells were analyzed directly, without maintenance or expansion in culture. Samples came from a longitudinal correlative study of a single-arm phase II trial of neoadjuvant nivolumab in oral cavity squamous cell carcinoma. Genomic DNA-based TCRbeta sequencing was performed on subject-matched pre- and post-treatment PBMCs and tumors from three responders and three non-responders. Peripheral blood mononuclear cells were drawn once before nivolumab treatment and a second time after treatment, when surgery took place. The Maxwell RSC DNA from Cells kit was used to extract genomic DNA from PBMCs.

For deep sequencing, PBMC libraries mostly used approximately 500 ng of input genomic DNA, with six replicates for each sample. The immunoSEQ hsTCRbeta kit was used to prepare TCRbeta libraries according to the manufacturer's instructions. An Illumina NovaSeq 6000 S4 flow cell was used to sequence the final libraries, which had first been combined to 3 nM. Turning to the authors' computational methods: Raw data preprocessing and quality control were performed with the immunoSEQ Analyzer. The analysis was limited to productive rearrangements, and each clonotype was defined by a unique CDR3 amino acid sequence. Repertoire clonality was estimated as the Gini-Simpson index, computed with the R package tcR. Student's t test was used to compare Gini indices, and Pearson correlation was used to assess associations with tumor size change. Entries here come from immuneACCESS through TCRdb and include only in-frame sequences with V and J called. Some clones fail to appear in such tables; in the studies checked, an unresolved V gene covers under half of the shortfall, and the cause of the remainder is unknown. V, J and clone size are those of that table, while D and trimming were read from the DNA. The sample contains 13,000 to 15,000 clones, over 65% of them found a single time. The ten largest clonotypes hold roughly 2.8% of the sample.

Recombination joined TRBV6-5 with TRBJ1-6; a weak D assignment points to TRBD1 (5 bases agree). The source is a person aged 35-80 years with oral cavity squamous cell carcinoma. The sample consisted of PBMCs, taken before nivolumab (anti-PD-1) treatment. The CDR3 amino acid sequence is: CASSYGRENSPLHF. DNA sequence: TGTGCCAGCAGTTACGGCAGGGAGAATTCACCCCTCCACTTT.